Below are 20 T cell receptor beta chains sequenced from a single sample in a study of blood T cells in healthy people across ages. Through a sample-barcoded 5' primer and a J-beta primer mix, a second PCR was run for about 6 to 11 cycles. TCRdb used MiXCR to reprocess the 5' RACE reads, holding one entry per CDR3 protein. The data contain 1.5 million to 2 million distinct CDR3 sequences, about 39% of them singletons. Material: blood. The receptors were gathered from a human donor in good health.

The DNA for the CDR3 is TGTGCCATCAGTGAGAGGAGGACAGGGGAGACAGATACGCAGTATTTT. Translated, it gives CAISERRTGETDTQYF. The chain joins TRBV10-3 to TRBJ2-3, with 9 bases matching TRBD1. CDR3 size: 16 residues. V lost 2 bases, J lost 3 bases, and 6 bases stayed unmatched. CDR1 is ENHRY, CDR2 SYGVKD, per germline.

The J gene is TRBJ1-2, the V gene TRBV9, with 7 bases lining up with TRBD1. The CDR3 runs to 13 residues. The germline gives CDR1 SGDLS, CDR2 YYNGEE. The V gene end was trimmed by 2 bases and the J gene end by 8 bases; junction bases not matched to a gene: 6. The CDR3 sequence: CASSVVDRDGYTF. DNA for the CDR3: TGTGCCAGCAGCGTTGTCGACAGGGACGGCTACACCTTC.

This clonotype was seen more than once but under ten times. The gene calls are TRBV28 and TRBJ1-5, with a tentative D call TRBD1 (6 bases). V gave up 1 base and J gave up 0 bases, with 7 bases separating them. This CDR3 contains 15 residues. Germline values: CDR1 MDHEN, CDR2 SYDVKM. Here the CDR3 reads CASSLFRGSNQPQHF. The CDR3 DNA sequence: TGTGCCAGCAGTTTATTCAGGGGTAGCAATCAGCCCCAGCATTTT.

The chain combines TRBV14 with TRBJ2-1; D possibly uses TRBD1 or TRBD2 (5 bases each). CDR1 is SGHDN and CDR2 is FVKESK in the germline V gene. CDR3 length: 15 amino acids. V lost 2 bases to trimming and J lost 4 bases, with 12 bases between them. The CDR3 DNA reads TGTGCCAGCAGCCAATTGGGACCCAGATACAATGAGCAGTTCTTC. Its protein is CASSQLGPRYNEQFF.

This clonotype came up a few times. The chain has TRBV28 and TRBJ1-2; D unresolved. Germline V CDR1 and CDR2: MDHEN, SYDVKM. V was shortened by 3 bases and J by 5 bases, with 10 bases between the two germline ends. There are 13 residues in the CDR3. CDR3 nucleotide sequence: TGTGCCAGCAGTTTGGGGTCAACATATGGCTACACCTTC. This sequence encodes CASSLGSTYGYTF.

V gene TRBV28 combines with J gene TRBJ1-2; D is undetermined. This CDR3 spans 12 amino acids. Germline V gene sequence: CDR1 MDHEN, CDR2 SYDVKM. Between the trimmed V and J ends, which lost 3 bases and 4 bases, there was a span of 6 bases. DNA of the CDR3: TGTGCCAGCAGTTTCCTCTCCTATGGCTACACCTTC. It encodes CASSFLSYGYTF.

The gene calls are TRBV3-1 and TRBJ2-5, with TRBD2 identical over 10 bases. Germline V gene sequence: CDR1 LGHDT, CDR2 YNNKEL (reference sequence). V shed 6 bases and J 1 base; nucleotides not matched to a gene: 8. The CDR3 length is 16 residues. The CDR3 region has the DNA TGTGCCAGCAGGGCAACCGGGACTAGCGTCCAAGAGACCCAGTACTTC. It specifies CASRATGTSVQETQYF.

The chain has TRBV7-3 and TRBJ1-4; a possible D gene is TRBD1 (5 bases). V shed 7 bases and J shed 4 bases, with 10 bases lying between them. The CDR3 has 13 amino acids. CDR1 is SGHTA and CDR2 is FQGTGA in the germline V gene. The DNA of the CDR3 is TGTGCCAGCACCGACAGAAGTAATGAAAAACTGTTTTTT. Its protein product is CASTDRSNEKLFF. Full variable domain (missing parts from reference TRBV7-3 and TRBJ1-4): GAGVSQTPSNKVTEKGKYVELRCDPISGHTALYWYRQSLGQGPEFLIYFQGTGAADDSGLPNDRFFAVRPEGSVSTLKIQRTERGDSAVYLCASTDRSNEKLFFGSGTQLSVL.

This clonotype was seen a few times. The CDR3 coding sequence is TGTGCCAGCAGGACAGCTTCAAACTATGGCTACACCTTC. Translated, it gives CASRTASNYGYTF. The gene calls are TRBV6-5 and TRBJ1-2, with a tentative D call TRBD1 (5 bases). CDR1 is MNHEY, CDR2 SVGAGI, per germline. CDR3 size: 13 residues. The V gene lost 6 bases and the J gene lost 2 bases, with 10 bases spanning the gap.

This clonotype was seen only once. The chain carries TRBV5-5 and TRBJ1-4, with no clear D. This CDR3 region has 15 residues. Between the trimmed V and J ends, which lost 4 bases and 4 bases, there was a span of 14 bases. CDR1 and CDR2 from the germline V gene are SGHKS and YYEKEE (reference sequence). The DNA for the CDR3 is TGTGCCAGCAGCCTCCCGACTTCATATAATGAAAAACTGTTTTTT. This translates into CASSLPTSYNEKLFF.

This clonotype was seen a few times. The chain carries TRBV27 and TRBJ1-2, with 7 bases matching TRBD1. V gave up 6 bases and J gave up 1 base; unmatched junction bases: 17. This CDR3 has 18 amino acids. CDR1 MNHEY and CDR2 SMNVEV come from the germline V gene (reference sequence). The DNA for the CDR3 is TGTGCCAGCAGCCCCATGAGGGGGCGGCTCACAAGTAACTATGGCTACACCTTC. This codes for CASSPMRGRLTSNYGYTF.

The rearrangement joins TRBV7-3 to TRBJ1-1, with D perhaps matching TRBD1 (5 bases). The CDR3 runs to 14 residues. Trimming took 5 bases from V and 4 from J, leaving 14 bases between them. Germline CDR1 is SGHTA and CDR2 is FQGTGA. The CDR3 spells CASSTQGEGTEAFF. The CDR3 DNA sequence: TGTGCCAGCAGCACCCAAGGGGAGGGCACTGAAGCTTTCTTT.

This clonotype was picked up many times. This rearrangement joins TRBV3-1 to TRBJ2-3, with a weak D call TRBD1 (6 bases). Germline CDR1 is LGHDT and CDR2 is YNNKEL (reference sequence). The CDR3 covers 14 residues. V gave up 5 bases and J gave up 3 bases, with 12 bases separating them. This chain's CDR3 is CASSLQGRTDTQYF. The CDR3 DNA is TGTGCCAGCAGCTTGCAGGGGCGTACAGATACGCAGTATTTT.

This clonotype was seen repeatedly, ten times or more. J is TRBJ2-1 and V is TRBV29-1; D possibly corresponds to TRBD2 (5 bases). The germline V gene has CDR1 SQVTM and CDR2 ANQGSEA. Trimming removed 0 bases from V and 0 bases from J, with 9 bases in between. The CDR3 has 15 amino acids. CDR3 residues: CSVEDTTSSYNEQFF. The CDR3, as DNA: TGCAGCGTTGAAGATACTACTAGCTCCTACAATGAGCAGTTCTTC.

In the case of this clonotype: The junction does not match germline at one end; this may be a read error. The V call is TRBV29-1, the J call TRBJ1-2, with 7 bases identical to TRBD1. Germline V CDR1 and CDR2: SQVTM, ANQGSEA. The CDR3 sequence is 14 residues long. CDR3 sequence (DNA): TGCAGCGTTGACGGCCGGGACAGTAACTATGGCTGCACCTTC. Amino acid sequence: CSVDGRDSNYGCTF.

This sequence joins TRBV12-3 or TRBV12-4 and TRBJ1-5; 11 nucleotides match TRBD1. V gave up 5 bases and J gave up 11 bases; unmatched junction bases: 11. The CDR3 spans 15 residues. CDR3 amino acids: CASSPTGQGVQSQHF. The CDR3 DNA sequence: TGTGCCAGCAGTCCCACGGGACAGGGGGTGCAATCCCAGCATTTT.

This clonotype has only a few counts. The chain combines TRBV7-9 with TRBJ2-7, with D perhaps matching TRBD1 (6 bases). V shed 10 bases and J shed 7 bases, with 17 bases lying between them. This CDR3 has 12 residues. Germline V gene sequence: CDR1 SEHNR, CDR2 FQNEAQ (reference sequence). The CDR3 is CATSYRADEQYF. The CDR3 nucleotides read TGTGCCACCTCGTACAGGGCGGATGAGCAGTACTTC. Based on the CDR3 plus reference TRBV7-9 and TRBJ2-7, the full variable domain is DTGVSQNPRHKITKRGQNVTFRCDPISEHNRLYWYRQTLGQGPEFLTYFQNEAQLEKSRLLSDRFSAERPKGSFSTLEIQRTEQGDSAMYLCATSYRADEQYFGPGTRLTVT.

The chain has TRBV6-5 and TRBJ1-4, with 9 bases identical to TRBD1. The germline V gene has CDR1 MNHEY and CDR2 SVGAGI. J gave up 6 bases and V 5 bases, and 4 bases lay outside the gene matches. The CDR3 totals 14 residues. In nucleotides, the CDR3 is TGTGCCAGCAGTCTCGACAGGGGGGATGAAAAACTGTTTTTT. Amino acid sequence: CASSLDRGDEKLFF.

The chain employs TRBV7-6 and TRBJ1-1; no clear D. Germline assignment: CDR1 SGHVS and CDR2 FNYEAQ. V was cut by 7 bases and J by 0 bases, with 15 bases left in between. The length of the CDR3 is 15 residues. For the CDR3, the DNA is TGTGCCAGCACCCCGGGATGGGTAATGAACACTGAAGCTTTCTTT. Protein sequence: CASTPGWVMNTEAFF.

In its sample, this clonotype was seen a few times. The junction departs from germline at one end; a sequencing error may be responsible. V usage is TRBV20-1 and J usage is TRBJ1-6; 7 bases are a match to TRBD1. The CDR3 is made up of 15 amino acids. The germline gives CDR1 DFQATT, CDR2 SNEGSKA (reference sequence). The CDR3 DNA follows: TGCAGTGCTAGAGATCGGGTCAGGGGGAATTCACCTCTCCACTTT. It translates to CSARDRVRGNSPLHF.